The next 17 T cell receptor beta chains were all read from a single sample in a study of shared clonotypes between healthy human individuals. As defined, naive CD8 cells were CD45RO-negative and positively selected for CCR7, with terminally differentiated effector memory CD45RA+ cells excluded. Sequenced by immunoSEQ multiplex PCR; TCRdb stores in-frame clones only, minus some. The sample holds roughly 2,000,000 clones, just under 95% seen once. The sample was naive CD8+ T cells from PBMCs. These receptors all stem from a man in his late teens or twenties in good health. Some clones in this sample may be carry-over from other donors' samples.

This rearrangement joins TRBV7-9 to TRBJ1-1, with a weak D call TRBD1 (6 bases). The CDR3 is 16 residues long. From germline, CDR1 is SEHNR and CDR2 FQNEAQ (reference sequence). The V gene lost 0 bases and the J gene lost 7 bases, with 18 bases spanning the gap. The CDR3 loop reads CASSLAKGGLAVEAFF. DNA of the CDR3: TGTGCCAGCAGCTTAGCTAAGGGGGGGCTGGCAGTTGAAGCTTTCTTT.

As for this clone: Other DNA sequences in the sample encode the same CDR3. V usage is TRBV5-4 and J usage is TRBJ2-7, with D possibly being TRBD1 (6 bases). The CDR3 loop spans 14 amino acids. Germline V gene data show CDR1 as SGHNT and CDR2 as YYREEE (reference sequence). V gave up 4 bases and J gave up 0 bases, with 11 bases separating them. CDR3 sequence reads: CASSRDRSSYEQYF. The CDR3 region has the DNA TGTGCCAGCAGCAGAGACAGGAGCTCCTACGAGCAGTACTTC.

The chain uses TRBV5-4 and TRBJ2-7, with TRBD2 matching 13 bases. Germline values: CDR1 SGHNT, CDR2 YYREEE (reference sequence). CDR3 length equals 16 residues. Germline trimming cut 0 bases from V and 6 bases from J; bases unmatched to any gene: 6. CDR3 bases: TGTGCCAGCAGCTTGGGGACTAGCGGGAGATCGGTCGAGCAGTACTTC. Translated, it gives CASSLGTSGRSVEQYF.

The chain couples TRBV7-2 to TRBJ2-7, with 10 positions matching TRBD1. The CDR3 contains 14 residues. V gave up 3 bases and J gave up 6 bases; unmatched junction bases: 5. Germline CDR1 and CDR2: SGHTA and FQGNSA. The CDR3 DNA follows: TGTGCCAGCAGCTTCGGGACAGGGGTTCTCGAGCAGTACTTC. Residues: CASSFGTGVLEQYF.

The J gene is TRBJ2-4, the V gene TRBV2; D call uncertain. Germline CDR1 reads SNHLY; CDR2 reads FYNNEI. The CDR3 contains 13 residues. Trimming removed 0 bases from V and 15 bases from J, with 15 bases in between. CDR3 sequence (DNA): TGTGCCAGCAGTGAAGCTCCTCGGGCAGCCTCGTACTTC. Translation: CASSEAPRAASYF.

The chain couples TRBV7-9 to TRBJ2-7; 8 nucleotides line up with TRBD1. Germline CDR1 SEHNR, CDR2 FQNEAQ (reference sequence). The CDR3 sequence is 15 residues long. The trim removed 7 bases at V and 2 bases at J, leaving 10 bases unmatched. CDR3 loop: CASKLWTGNAYEQYF. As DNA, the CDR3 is TGTGCCAGCAAGCTATGGACAGGGAACGCCTACGAGCAGTACTTC.

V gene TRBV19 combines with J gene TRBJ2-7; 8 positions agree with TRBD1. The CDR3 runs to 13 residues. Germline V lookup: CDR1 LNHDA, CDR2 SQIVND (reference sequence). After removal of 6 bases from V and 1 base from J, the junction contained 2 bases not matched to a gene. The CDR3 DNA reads TGTGCCAGTAGCTGGGACAGGTCCTACGAGCAGTACTTC. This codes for CASSWDRSYEQYF.

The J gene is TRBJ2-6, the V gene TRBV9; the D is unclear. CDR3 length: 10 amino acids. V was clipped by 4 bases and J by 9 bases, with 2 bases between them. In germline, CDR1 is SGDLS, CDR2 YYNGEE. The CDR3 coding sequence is TGTGCCAGCAGCAGCAACGTCCTGACTTTC. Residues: CASSSNVLTF.

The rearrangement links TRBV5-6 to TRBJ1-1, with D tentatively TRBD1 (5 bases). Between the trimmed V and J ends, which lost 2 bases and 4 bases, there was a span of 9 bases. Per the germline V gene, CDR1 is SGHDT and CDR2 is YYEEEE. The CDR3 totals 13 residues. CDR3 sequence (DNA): TGTGCCAGCAGCTTAGGGACTAGCACTGAAGCTTTCTTT. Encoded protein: CASSLGTSTEAFF. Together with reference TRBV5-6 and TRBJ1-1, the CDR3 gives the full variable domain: DAGVTQSPTHLIKTRGQQVTLRCSPKSGHDTVSWYQQALGQGPQFIFQYYEEEERQRGNFPDRFSGHQFPNYSSELNVNALLLGDSALYLCASSLGTSTEAFFGQGTRLTVV.

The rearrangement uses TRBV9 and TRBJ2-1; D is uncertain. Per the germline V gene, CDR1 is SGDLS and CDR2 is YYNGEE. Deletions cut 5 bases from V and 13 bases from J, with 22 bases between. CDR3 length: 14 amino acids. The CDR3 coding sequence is TGTGCCAGCAGGACCGACCCCGTGATCCCCGAACAGTTCTTC. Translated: CASRTDPVIPEQFF.

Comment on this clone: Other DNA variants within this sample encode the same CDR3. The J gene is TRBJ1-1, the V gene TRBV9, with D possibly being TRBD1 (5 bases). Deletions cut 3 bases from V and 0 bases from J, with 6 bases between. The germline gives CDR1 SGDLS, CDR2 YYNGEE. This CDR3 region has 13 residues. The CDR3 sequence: CASSDRLNTEAFF. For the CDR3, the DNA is TGTGCCAGCAGCGACAGGTTGAACACTGAAGCTTTCTTT.

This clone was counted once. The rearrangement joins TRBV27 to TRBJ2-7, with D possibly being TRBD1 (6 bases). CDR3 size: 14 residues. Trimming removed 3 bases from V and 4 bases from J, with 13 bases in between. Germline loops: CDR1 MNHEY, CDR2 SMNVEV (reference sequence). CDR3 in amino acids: CASSLLRGHYEQYF. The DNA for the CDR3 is TGTGCCAGCAGTTTGCTCAGGGGACATTACGAGCAGTACTTC.

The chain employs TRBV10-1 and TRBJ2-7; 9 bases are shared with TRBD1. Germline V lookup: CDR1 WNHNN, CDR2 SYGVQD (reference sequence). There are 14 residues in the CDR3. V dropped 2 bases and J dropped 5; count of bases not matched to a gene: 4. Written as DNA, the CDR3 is TGCGCCAGCAGTGAGACCGGGACAGGGAACGAGCAGTACTTC. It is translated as CASSETGTGNEQYF.

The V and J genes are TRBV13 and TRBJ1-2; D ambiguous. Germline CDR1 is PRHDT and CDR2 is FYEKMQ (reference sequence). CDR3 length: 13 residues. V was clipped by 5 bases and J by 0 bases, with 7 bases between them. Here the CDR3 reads CASSGLTNYGYTF. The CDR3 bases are TGTGCCAGCAGCGGGTTGACTAACTATGGCTACACCTTC.

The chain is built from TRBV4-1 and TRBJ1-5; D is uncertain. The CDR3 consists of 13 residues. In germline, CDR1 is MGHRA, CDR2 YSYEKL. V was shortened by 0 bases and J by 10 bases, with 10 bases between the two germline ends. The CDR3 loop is CASSQDPAGPQHF. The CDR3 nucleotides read TGCGCCAGCAGCCAAGATCCGGCAGGCCCCCAGCATTTT.

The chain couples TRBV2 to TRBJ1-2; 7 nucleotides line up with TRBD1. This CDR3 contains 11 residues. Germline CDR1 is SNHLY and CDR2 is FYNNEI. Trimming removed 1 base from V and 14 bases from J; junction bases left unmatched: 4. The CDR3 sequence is CASSEVPRGTF. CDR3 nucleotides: TGTGCCAGCAGTGAAGTCCCCAGGGGGACCTTC.

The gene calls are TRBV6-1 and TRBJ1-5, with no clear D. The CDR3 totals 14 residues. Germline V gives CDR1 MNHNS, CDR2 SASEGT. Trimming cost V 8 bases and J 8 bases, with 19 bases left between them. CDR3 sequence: CASRPLGDLEPQHF. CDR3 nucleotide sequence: TGTGCCAGCCGCCCTCTGGGAGACTTGGAGCCCCAGCATTTT.